This entry lists 26 T cell receptor beta chains sequenced from one sample in a study of T cell clonality in common variable immunodeficiency. Sequencing was performed with immunoSEQ multiplex PCR; in TCRdb, only in-frame clones are kept and a portion is missing. Found here are 35,000 to 50,000 clones, no singletons; the ten largest cover about 0.67%. Material for sequencing was peripheral blood mononuclear cells. All receptors derive from a person aged 18-70 years in good health.

In its sample, this clone was seen many times. The read finishes 3 residues shy of the CDR3 end, and the germline J gene is used to complete it. V gene TRBV28 combines with J gene TRBJ2-7; D remains ambiguous. The CDR3 is 15 residues long. V gave up 5 bases and J gave up 0 bases, with 14 bases separating them. Per the germline V gene, CDR1 is MDHEN and CDR2 is SYDVKM. CDR3 bases read: TGTGCCAGCAGTCCGTCTAGAGGATACTCCTACGAG. It encodes CASSPSRGYSYE. The full CDR3 is CASSPSRGYSYEQYF.

The sample holds many counts of this clone. The read ends 3 residues before the CDR3 terminus; that terminus is restored from the germline J gene. The chain is built from TRBV7-9 and TRBJ2-7; 8 nucleotides align to TRBD2. This CDR3 spans 14 amino acids. V lost 5 bases to trimming and J lost 2 bases; unmatched junction nucleotides: 5. The V gene's germline CDR1 is SEHNR and CDR2 FQNEAQ (reference sequence). The CDR3 bases that were read are TGTGCCAGCAGCCAGCGGGGGAATGCCTACGAG. This gives the protein CASSQRGNAYE. Given in full, the CDR3 is CASSQRGNAYEQYF. Together with reference TRBV7-9 and TRBJ2-7, the CDR3 gives the full variable domain: DTGVSQNPRHKITKRGQNVTFRCDPISEHNRLYWYRQTLGQGPEFLTYFQNEAQLEKSRLLSDRFSAERPKGSFSTLEIQRTEQGDSAMYLCASSQRGNAYEQYFGPGTRLTVT.

Many counts were recorded for this clone. The read terminates 3 residues before the CDR3 end, so the remaining end is supplied by the germline J gene. The chain uses TRBV12-3 or TRBV12-4 and TRBJ2-3; maybe TRBD2 (5 bases). CDR3 length: 14 residues. V lost 7 bases to trimming and J lost 0 bases, with 11 bases between them. Incomplete CDR3 DNA: TGTGCCAGCACACGGGGATCTAGCACAGATACG. It specifies CASTRGSSTDT. The full CDR3 is CASTRGSSTDTQYF.

This clone was detected ten times or more. The read ends 3 residues before the CDR3 terminus; that terminus is restored from the germline J gene. This rearrangement joins TRBV4-1 to TRBJ2-5, with 10 bases identical to TRBD2. The CDR3 totals 16 residues. Losses at the gene ends were 1 base for V and 3 bases for J; bases not matched to a gene: 5. CDR1 MGHRA and CDR2 YSYEKL come from the germline V gene. CDR3 DNA (partial): TGCGCCAGCAGCCAAGTGGGTCTAGCGGGAGAAGAGACC. Its translation is CASSQVGLAGEET. The whole CDR3 reads CASSQVGLAGEETQYF.

This clone was seen at least ten times. The DNA ends 3 residues before the CDR3 does, and the rest of the CDR3 is filled in from the germline J gene. The V call is TRBV7-9, the J call TRBJ1-5; D not resolved. The V gene lost 0 bases and the J gene lost 5 bases, with 5 bases spanning the gap. The germline V gene encodes CDR1 SEHNR and CDR2 FQNEAQ (reference sequence). This CDR3 comprises 13 residues. CDR3 region: CASSLASDQPQHF. CDR3 DNA, as far as it was read: TGTGCCAGCAGCTTAGCTTCGGATCAGCCC.

The table lists this clone with many counts. The CDR3 goes on 3 residues after the read ends, and that part is filled in from the germline J gene. The gene calls are TRBV5-1 and TRBJ2-5; 7 nucleotides align to TRBD1. The germline V gene encodes CDR1 SGHRS and CDR2 YFSETQ. Unmatched junction bases numbered 2, after V lost 3 bases and J lost 0 bases. The CDR3 spans 14 residues. The CDR3 DNA, read in part, is TGCGCCAGCAGCTCAACAGGGGACCAAGAGACC. Translating gives CASSSTGDQET. The entire CDR3 sequence reads CASSSTGDQETQYF.

This clone was observed at least ten times. CDR3 DNA (partial): TGTGCCAGCACCAGAGCCGACACTAGCACC. Translating gives CASTRADTST. The CDR3 reads in full as CASTRADTSTIYF. The J gene is TRBJ1-3, the V gene TRBV5-6, with D uncertain. The read terminates 3 residues before the CDR3 end, so the remaining end is supplied by the germline J gene. V was shortened by 6 bases and J by 9 bases, with 16 bases between the two germline ends. The germline gives CDR1 SGHDT, CDR2 YYEEEE. CDR3 size: 13 residues. Full variable domain (rest looked up from reference TRBV5-6 and TRBJ1-3): DAGVTQSPTHLIKTRGQQVTLRCSPKSGHDTVSWYQQALGQGPQFIFQYYEEEERQRGNFPDRFSGHQFPNYSSELNVNALLLGDSALYLCASTRADTSTIYFGEGSWLTVV.

This clone was found many times. Read coverage stops 3 residues before the CDR3 terminus; the germline J gene supplies the remainder. The V gene is TRBV19, the J gene TRBJ1-2; possible D gene TRBD1, 6 bases. Trimming removed 3 bases at V and 2 bases at J, with 13 bases between. This CDR3 spans 15 amino acids. The germline gives CDR1 LNHDA, CDR2 SQIVND (reference sequence). CDR3 sequence reads: CASSIFRDTNYGYTF. The sequenced part of the CDR3 DNA is TGTGCCAGTAGTATTTTTCGGGACACCAACTATGGC.

This clone was counted ten times or more. The read ends 3 residues shy of where the CDR3 ends; the end is completed using the germline J gene. The chain recombines TRBV18 with TRBJ2-3; possible D gene TRBD2, 6 bases. Trimming took off 3 bases at V and 2 bases at J, with 18 bases between the two ends. This CDR3 spans 17 amino acids. Germline CDR1 KGHSH, CDR2 LQKENI. CDR3 DNA (partial): TGTGCCAGCTCACCTATAAAGGGGACTCCAAACACAGATACG. Its protein product is CASSPIKGTPNTDT. The whole CDR3 is CASSPIKGTPNTDTQYF.

This clone was observed many times. The read falls 3 residues short of the CDR3 end, and the missing part is taken from the germline J gene. This chain uses TRBV29-1 with TRBJ1-1; no clear D. The germline gives CDR1 SQVTM, CDR2 ANQGSEA. The CDR3 is 10 residues long. The CDR3 DNA, read in part, is TGCAGCGTTTTTTTAGGGGAA. Translation gives CSVFLGE. The whole CDR3 region reads CSVFLGEAFF.

This clone was counted ten times or more. The read stops 3 residues short of the end of the CDR3; the missing end is completed from the germline J gene. V gene TRBV7-9 combines with J gene TRBJ2-7, with D tentatively TRBD2 (6 bases). Germline V gives CDR1 SEHNR, CDR2 FQNEAQ (reference sequence). The V end lost 1 base, the J end lost 0 bases, and 7 bases lay between the germline ends. The CDR3 totals 14 residues. The covered CDR3 bases are TGTGCCAGCAGCTTAGTGGGGGGCTCCTACGAG. Translation gives CASSLVGGSYE. The entire CDR3 protein reads CASSLVGGSYEQYF.

Details on this clone: A read error may explain this, as a much larger clone is one base away. With the read ending 3 residues before the CDR3 end, the germline J gene is used to fill in that end. The same CDR3 can be traced to other DNA sequences in this sample. The V and J genes are TRBV19 and TRBJ1-5; D is perhaps TRBD1 (5 bases). The CDR3 is made up of 14 amino acids. With 3 bases removed from V and 5 bases from J, the gap between germline ends came to 11 bases. Germline V lookup: CDR1 LNHDA, CDR2 SQIVND (reference sequence). The sequenced part of the CDR3 DNA is TGTGCCAGTAGTATTCGTCGGGGGGATCAGCCC. It encodes CASSIRRGDQP. The full CDR3 reads CASSIRRGDQPQHF.

In its sample, this clone was seen many times. The read ends 3 residues shy of where the CDR3 ends; the end is completed using the germline J gene. The chain joins TRBV15 to TRBJ2-3, with 9 bases matching TRBD2. Germline CDR1 and CDR2: LNHNV and YYDKDF (reference sequence). The J segment lost 2 bases and the V segment lost 1 base, leaving 4 bases of the junction unmatched. CDR3 length: 16 amino acids. The CDR3 sequence: CATSRGLAVFTDTQYF. Incomplete CDR3 DNA: TGTGCCACCAGCAGAGGACTAGCGGTCTTCACAGATACG.

About this clone: Read coverage stops 3 residues before the CDR3 terminus; the germline J gene supplies the remainder. The gene calls are TRBV5-1 and TRBJ2-7, with 7 nucleotides matching TRBD1. CDR3 length equals 16 residues. V trimming: 0 bases; J trimming: 2 bases; junction bases outside the gene matches: 8. Per germline, CDR1 SGHRS and CDR2 YFSETQ. The DNA read from the CDR3 is TGCGCCAGCAGCTTGGCTCAGGGTCAGGGGGCCTACGAG. Translated, it gives CASSLAQGQGAYE. The full CDR3 reads CASSLAQGQGAYEQYF.

This clone was counted at least ten times. The read comes to an end 3 residues before the CDR3 does, leaving the germline J gene to fill in the end. The rearrangement links TRBV19 to TRBJ2-3; maybe TRBD2 (6 bases). V was pared by 11 bases and J by 4 bases, with 22 bases between. The CDR3 loop spans 15 amino acids. Germline V gene lookup returns CDR1 LNHDA and CDR2 SQIVND (reference sequence). The CDR3 bases that were read are TGTGCCTCGGGGGTGGTTTCAGGGATGGCAGATACG. This encodes CASGVVSGMADT. The full CDR3 protein reads CASGVVSGMADTQYF.

This clone was picked up many times. CDR3 in amino acids: CARGQGGPMETQYF. The part of the CDR3 DNA that was read is TGCGCCAGGGGACAGGGAGGCCCGATGGAGACC. The gene calls are TRBV10-1 and TRBJ2-5, with 9 bases matching TRBD1. The observed sequence ends 3 residues before the CDR3 terminus, with the missing tail filled in from the germline J gene. V shed 9 bases and J 5 bases; nucleotides not matched to a gene: 10. The germline V gene encodes CDR1 WNHNN and CDR2 SYGVQD (reference sequence). The CDR3 loop spans 14 amino acids.

This clone was found many times. The read terminates 3 residues ahead of where the CDR3 ends, so the germline J gene completes it. The chain has TRBV13 and TRBJ2-1, with 8 bases identical to TRBD1. V lost 3 bases, J lost 7 bases, and 11 bases stayed unmatched. CDR1 and CDR2 (germline): PRHDT, FYEKMQ (reference sequence). This CDR3 is 16 amino acids long. The CDR3 sequence is CASSFRVDRAPNEQFF. CDR3 bases read: TGTGCCAGCAGCTTTCGTGTGGACAGGGCCCCTAATGAG.

This clone showed up many times. CDR3 amino acids: CASSLKREWVNEQFF. CDR3 DNA (partial): TGTGCCAGCAGCTTGAAGCGGGAGTGGGTCAATGAG. The chain couples TRBV5-4 to TRBJ2-1, with 8 positions matching TRBD2. The CDR3 end is not reached by the read, which stops 3 residues before it; the germline J gene fills it in. V dropped 1 base and J dropped 6; count of bases not matched to a gene: 6. Germline CDR1 reads SGHNT; CDR2 reads YYREEE (reference sequence). The CDR3 spans 15 residues.

This clone was recorded at least ten times. The read falls 3 residues short of the CDR3 end, and the missing part is taken from the germline J gene. This sample also contains other DNA sequences that code for the same CDR3. V and J are TRBV28 and TRBJ2-7; 9 nucleotides agree with TRBD2. The CDR3 length is 14 residues. After removal of 6 bases from V and 3 bases from J, the junction contained 6 bases not matched to a gene. Germline-derived CDR1 and CDR2 are MDHEN and SYDVKM. The CDR3 bases that were read are TGTGCCAGCAGCTTTGCGGGAGGGAGCTACGAG. This translates into CASSFAGGSYE. The CDR3 as a whole reads CASSFAGGSYEQYF.

In this sample, this clone turned up many times. The CDR3 is cut off 3 residues early in the read; its end comes from the germline J gene. The genes are TRBV6-2 or TRBV6-3 and TRBJ1-1; D not resolved. The V and J ends lost 4 bases and 1 base respectively, with 10 bases between them. The CDR3 covers 14 residues. The germline V gene has CDR1 MNHEY and CDR2 SVGEGT. CDR3 DNA (partial): TGTGCCAGCAGTTCGACGACGGGGAACACTGAA. This translates into CASSSTTGNTE. The entire CDR3 protein reads CASSSTTGNTEAFF.

There are many counts of this clone. The read ends 3 residues before the CDR3 terminus; that terminus is restored from the germline J gene. The V gene is TRBV7-2, the J gene TRBJ2-6; perhaps TRBD2 as D (5 bases). This CDR3 is built from 14 residues. Germline assignment: CDR1 SGHTA and CDR2 FQGNSA. V was shortened by 5 bases and J by 0 bases, with 5 bases between the two germline ends. The CDR3 reads CASSDYSGANVLTF. The DNA read from the CDR3 is TGTGCCAGCAGCGACTACTCTGGGGCCAACGTC.

This clone was seen repeatedly, ten times or more. The read ends 3 residues early relative to the CDR3; the germline J gene fills the gap. This chain uses TRBV6-1 with TRBJ2-7; TRBD1 matches at 9 bases. The CDR3 loop spans 15 amino acids. With 2 bases clipped from V and 6 bases from J, the junction kept 8 bases outside the gene matches. Per the germline V gene, CDR1 is MNHNS and CDR2 is SASEGT. The CDR3 sequence is CASSELRDRVFEQYF. The CDR3 bases that were read are TGTGCCAGCAGTGAATTGAGGGACAGGGTATTCGAG.

This clone occurred many times. The CDR3 end falls 3 residues outside the read, so it is completed with the germline J gene. V gene TRBV29-1 combines with J gene TRBJ1-1, with 8 bases lining up with TRBD1. This CDR3 is 18 amino acids long. Germline V gene lookup returns CDR1 SQVTM and CDR2 ANQGSEA. The J segment lost 3 bases and the V segment lost 6 bases, leaving 21 bases of the junction unmatched. The CDR3 is CSVDLWTGRVGWDTEAFF. CDR3 DNA, as far as it was read: TGCAGCGTCGACCTTTGGACAGGGAGGGTTGGGTGGGACACTGAA.

This clone was seen many times. The CDR3 is cut off 3 residues early in the read; its end comes from the germline J gene. This chain connects TRBV20-1 to TRBJ2-4; D call uncertain. CDR1 and CDR2 (germline): DFQATT, SNEGSKA (reference sequence). Trimming took off 0 bases at V and 6 bases at J, with 21 bases between the two ends. The CDR3 spans 17 residues. The CDR3 sequence: CSARDRPPKNPLNIQYF. The part of the CDR3 DNA that was read is TGCAGTGCTAGAGATCGTCCACCGAAGAATCCACTAAACATT.

This clone was seen ten or more times. The read comes to an end 3 residues before the CDR3 does, leaving the germline J gene to fill in the end. The genes are TRBV6-2 or TRBV6-3 and TRBJ2-5; 8 nucleotides line up with TRBD1. This CDR3 comprises 14 residues. CDR1 and CDR2 from the germline V gene are MNHEY and SVGEGT. Trimming cost V 7 bases and J 5 bases; bases outside gene matches: 9. Partial CDR3 DNA: TGTGCCAGCAAATCGGACAGGGTGGGTGAGACC. This translates into CASKSDRVGET. The complete CDR3 protein is CASKSDRVGETQYF.

This clone was detected many times. The read terminates 3 residues before the CDR3 end, so the remaining end is supplied by the germline J gene. The chain carries TRBV27 and TRBJ2-1; 7 bases align to TRBD2. Germline values: CDR1 MNHEY, CDR2 SMNVEV (reference sequence). The ends lost 0 bases at V and 3 bases at J; junction bases unmatched: 5. The CDR3 loop spans 16 amino acids. CDR3: CASSLSSSGFYNEQFF. Partial CDR3 DNA: TGTGCCAGCAGTTTATCGTCTAGCGGCTTCTACAATGAG.